This is a list of T cell receptor beta chains from one sample in a study of blood T cell repertoires in COVID-19. Using immunoSEQ multiplex PCR, the repertoire was profiled, and TCRdb retains in-frame clones only, with some absent. The table lists roughly 200,000 clones, 70% to 90% of them singletons, with approximately 12% in the top ten. Specimen: peripheral blood. The receptors stem from a woman in her late teens or twenties who had recovered from COVID-19. Each CDR3 is given with its conserved first and last residue. The D gene is left open where the match is weak. Size tells how often a clone was seen (once, few, many) or the class of an expanded clone, and some rows leave it out.

CDR3aa | CDR3nt | v_gene | abundance | d_gene | j_gene
CASSLGAEMNTEAFF | TGCGCCAGCAGCTTGGGGGCAGAAATGAACACTGAAGCTTTCTTT | TRBV5-1 | NA | NA | TRBJ1-1
CASKGETQYF | TGTGCCAGCAAGGGGGAGACCCAGTACTTC | TRBV2 | NA | NA | TRBJ2-5
CASRQGLNTEAFF | TGTGCCAGCCGACAGGGGTTGAACACTGAAGCTTTCTTT | TRBV27 | NA | TRBD1 | TRBJ1-1
CASSESSYEAFF | TGTGCCAGCAGTGAATCGTCCTATGAAGCTTTCTTT | TRBV25-1 | few | NA | TRBJ1-1
CASSYSRQANPTYEQYF | TGTGCCAGCAGTTACTCGAGACAGGCAAATCCCACCTACGAGCAGTACTTC | TRBV6-2/TRBV6-3 | NA | NA | TRBJ2-7
CASSRTGEWTQYF | TGCGCCAGCAGCCGGACAGGGGAGTGGACCCAGTACTTC | TRBV4-3 | NA | TRBD1 | TRBJ2-5
CARWAGAKTEAFF | TGTGCCAGGTGGGCAGGGGCGAAGACTGAAGCTTTCTTT | TRBV2 | NA | NA | TRBJ1-1
CASSPYHGVGEQYF | TGCGCCAGCAGCCCGTATCACGGGGTCGGCGAGCAGTACTTC | TRBV4-3 | few | NA | TRBJ2-7
CASSYLGAGTEAFF | TGTGCCAGCAGTTACCTTGGGGCAGGGACTGAAGCTTTCTTT | TRBV6-2/TRBV6-3 | NA | NA | TRBJ1-1
CASSPNGGELFF | TGTGCCAGCAGTCCGAACGGGGGGGAGCTGTTTTTT | TRBV6-2/TRBV6-3 | NA | NA | TRBJ2-2
CASSGGTSNYEQYF | TGTGCCAGCAGTGGGGGGACGTCGAACTACGAGCAGTACTTC | TRBV6-6 | once | NA | TRBJ2-7